Following are 18 T cell receptor beta chains from one sample sequenced in a study of chemoradiotherapy in HPV16-positive cancers. The assay was immunoSEQ multiplex PCR, and TCRdb's table has in-frame clones only and misses some. This table has tens of thousands of clones, 88% appearing once. Sequences were derived from blood, sampled from a patient who underwent chemoradiotherapy. All receptors come from a human donor with HPV-associated anogenital cancer.

The J gene is TRBJ2-7, the V gene TRBV7-9, with TRBD1 as a possible D gene (6 bases). This CDR3 is built from 16 residues. The V end lost 1 base, the J end lost 3 bases, and 16 bases lay between the germline ends. The germline CDR1 and CDR2 sequences are SEHNR and FQNEAQ (reference sequence). This CDR3 reads CASSLGDKVWYYEQYF. Here the CDR3 DNA reads TGTGCCAGCAGCTTAGGGGACAAGGTCTGGTACTACGAGCAGTACTTC.

The V call is TRBV13, the J call TRBJ2-3; 11 bases line up with TRBD2. J lost 2 bases, V lost 2 bases, and 3 bases had no gene match. This CDR3 has 16 residues. The germline V gene encodes CDR1 PRHDT and CDR2 FYEKMQ (reference sequence). CDR3 coding DNA: TGTGCCAGCAGCTTAAGGGGACTAGCGGACACAGATACGCAGTATTTT. Protein: CASSLRGLADTDTQYF.

The chain couples TRBV5-1 to TRBJ1-4, with 10 positions matching TRBD1. Germline V gene lookup returns CDR1 SGHRS and CDR2 YFSETQ. Trimming removed 4 bases from V and 5 bases from J; junction bases left unmatched: 8. CDR3 length: 16 amino acids. CDR3 in DNA: TGCGCCAGCAGCCCCCAGGGACAGGGGTCAAATGAAAAACTGTTTTTT. Translating gives CASSPQGQGSNEKLFF.

The chain is built from TRBV20-1 and TRBJ2-1; the D gene could be TRBD1 or TRBD2 (6 bases each). CDR3 size: 10 residues. Germline V lookup: CDR1 DFQATT, CDR2 SNEGSKA (reference sequence). V dropped 5 bases and J dropped 13 bases, with 12 bases sitting between them. The CDR3 nucleotides are TGCAGTGCTGGTAGGGGGGTACAGTTCTTC. Translating gives CSAGRGVQFF.

The gene calls are TRBV21-1 and TRBJ2-7; the tabulated D call, TRBD1, remains unverified against the DNA. TRBV21-1 is a listed pseudogene. There are 16 residues in the CDR3. Here the CDR3 reads CASSKDPRQGPYEQYF. In DNA form, the CDR3 reads TGTGCCAGCAGCAAAGATCCGAGACAGGGTCCGTACGAGCAGTACTTC.

This chain connects TRBV18 to TRBJ1-2; D call uncertain. V was cut by 3 bases and J by 4 bases, with 9 bases left in between. This CDR3 region has 13 residues. Germline V gene lookup returns CDR1 KGHSH and CDR2 LQKENI. CDR3 DNA sequence: TGTGCCAGCTCACCCGTTCAAAGCTATGGCTACACCTTC. Residues: CASSPVQSYGYTF. Full variable domain (outside the CDR3, taken from reference TRBV18 and TRBJ1-2): NAGVMQNPRHLVRRRGQEARLRCSPMKGHSHVYWYRQLPEEGLKFMVYLQKENIIDESGMPKERFSAEFPKEGPSILRIQQVVRGDSAAYFCASSPVQSYGYTFGSGTRLTVV.

The genes are TRBV2 and TRBJ2-7, with D unresolved. Trimming took 6 bases from V and 6 from J, leaving 9 bases between them. Germline values: CDR1 SNHLY, CDR2 FYNNEI. The CDR3 loop spans 11 amino acids. CDR3 DNA sequence: TGTGCCAGCAGCCGGATCGGCGAGCAGTACTTC. Encoded protein: CASSRIGEQYF.

V and J are TRBV19 and TRBJ1-2, with D tentatively TRBD1 (6 bases). The CDR3 has 14 amino acids. Trimming shortened V by 7 bases and J by 3 bases, and 15 bases separated the two germline ends. Germline CDR1 and CDR2: LNHDA and SQIVND (reference sequence). The CDR3 bases are TGTGCCAGTAAGGGGGGCGCTTCCGACTATGGCTACACCTTC. This encodes CASKGGASDYGYTF.

This clone occurred a few times. The chain uses TRBV28 and TRBJ1-1, with D maybe TRBD1 (6 bases). V shed 5 bases and J shed 4 bases, with 17 bases lying between them. This CDR3 is 15 amino acids long. Germline V gives CDR1 MDHEN, CDR2 SYDVKM. CDR3 protein: CASSPNTGKGTEAFF. CDR3 nucleotides: TGTGCCAGCAGTCCCAATACAGGGAAGGGCACTGAAGCTTTCTTT.

The rearrangement uses TRBV6-5 and TRBJ2-7; the match to TRBD1 covers 7 bases. The germline V gene has CDR1 MNHEY and CDR2 SVGAGI. J was trimmed by 5 bases and V by 1 base; bases with no gene match: 5. This CDR3 comprises 14 residues. The CDR3 sequence: CASSYFKTGNEQYF. The CDR3 DNA sequence: TGTGCCAGCAGTTACTTCAAGACAGGGAACGAGCAGTACTTC.

This chain uses TRBV5-8 with TRBJ1-5; 10 bases line up with TRBD1. V lost 3 bases and J lost 7; bases outside the gene matches: 1. The CDR3 runs to 13 residues. CDR1 and CDR2 (germline): SGHTS, YDEGEE. DNA of the CDR3: TGTGCCAGCAGCTCGGGACAGGGGCAGCCCCAGCATTTT. Translating gives CASSSGQGQPQHF.

V usage is TRBV6-5 and J usage is TRBJ2-1, with TRBD1 matching 7 bases. The CDR3 extends over 14 amino acids. The germline V gene has CDR1 MNHEY and CDR2 SVGAGI. J lost 4 bases, V lost 6 bases, and 6 bases had no gene match. CDR3: CASSPLDRYNEQFF. For the CDR3, the DNA is TGTGCCAGCAGCCCCCTGGACAGGTACAATGAGCAGTTCTTC.

This chain joins TRBV7-3 and TRBJ1-1, with D unclear. The V gene's germline CDR1 is SGHTA and CDR2 FQGTGA. The V and J ends lost 1 base and 0 bases respectively, with 9 bases between them. The length of the CDR3 is 15 residues. CDR3 coding DNA: TGTGCCAGCAGCTTAAGCGGTCCGGTGAACACTGAAGCTTTCTTT. Translated, it gives CASSLSGPVNTEAFF.

The chain is built from TRBV5-6 and TRBJ2-7; D is undetermined. V dropped 0 bases and J dropped 2 bases, with 9 bases sitting between them. CDR3 size: 14 residues. Germline V lookup: CDR1 SGHDT, CDR2 YYEEEE. The CDR3 region has the DNA TGTGCCAGCAGCTTGGGTGCCACTACCTACGAGCAGTACTTC. It is translated as CASSLGATTYEQYF.

The chain joins TRBV5-6 to TRBJ1-5; 7 nucleotides agree with TRBD1. V shed 4 bases and J 7 bases; nucleotides not matched to a gene: 2. This CDR3 is 12 amino acids long. Germline V gives CDR1 SGHDT, CDR2 YYEEEE. CDR3 region: CASSRGRQPQHF. In nucleotides, the CDR3 is TGTGCCAGCAGCAGGGGGCGGCAGCCCCAGCATTTT.

The V and J genes are TRBV28 and TRBJ2-5, with D perhaps TRBD1 or TRBD2 (5 bases each). The CDR3 runs to 15 residues. V dropped 6 bases and J dropped 5 bases, with 19 bases sitting between them. The germline CDR1 and CDR2 sequences are MDHEN and SYDVKM. In nucleotides, the CDR3 is TGTGCCAGCAGCCTTTCTGGGGGTGAATCGGAGACCCAGTACTTC. Translated: CASSLSGGESETQYF.

This chain joins TRBV6-6 and TRBJ1-6; possible D gene TRBD1, 5 bases. The CDR3 totals 15 residues. The ends were cut back, 0 bases at V and 5 bases at J, with 8 bases in the middle. Germline values: CDR1 MNHNY, CDR2 SVGAGI (reference sequence). The CDR3 bases are TGTGCCAGCAGTTACTCGGGGCAGGATAATTCACCCCTCCACTTT. Residues: CASSYSGQDNSPLHF.

This chain uses TRBV7-6 with TRBJ2-3, with D unclear. This CDR3 contains 14 residues. Germline V gives CDR1 SGHVS, CDR2 FNYEAQ. Trimming took off 5 bases at V and 1 base at J, with 10 bases between the two ends. The DNA for the CDR3 is TGTGCCAGCAGCCCTACTTGGGGCACAGATACGCAGTATTTT. Translated: CASSPTWGTDTQYF.